This is a list of T cell receptor beta chains from one sample in a study of metastatic and nonmetastatic thyroid tumors. TCRdb re-analyzed the PCR reads through MiXCR. This table has approximately 30,000 clones, roughly 17% appearing once. The material sequenced was blood. The receptors stem from a female donor with papillary thyroid cancer or a benign thyroid nodule (not recorded which). Some clones in this sample may be carry-over from other donors' samples. The CDR3 runs from the conserved cysteine through the conserved F or W. The D gene is left open where the match is weak. Size is stated for part of the rows, as once, few or many counts, or as a class when the clone is expanded.

v_call	j_call	clone_size	d_call	cdr3_nt	cdr3_aa
TRBV28	TRBJ2-1	few	.	TGTGCCAGCAGCTTGACAGTAACCTGCTACAATGAGCAGTTCTTC	CASSLTVTCYNEQFF
TRBV7-8	TRBJ1-6	.	.	TGTGCCAGCATCTTAGGGCATGTCAATAATTCACCCCTCCACTTT	CASILGHVNNSPLHF
TRBV12-5	TRBJ2-5	many	TRBD2	TGTGCTAGTGCCCCCGCGGGACTAGCGGGAGGTGCGGGAGGGACCCAGTACTTC	CASAPAGLAGGAGGTQYF
TRBV20-1	TRBJ1-1	many	.	TGCAGTGCTGAGGGGGGAAGCCCTGAAGCTTTCTTT	CSAEGGSPEAFF
TRBV4-1	TRBJ1-1	once	TRBD1	TGCGCCAGCAGCCCACGGACAGGGTCGAACACTGAAGCTTTCTTT	CASSPRTGSNTEAFF
TRBV5-8	TRBJ2-5	many	TRBD1	TGTGCCGGATTGCGCCGGGGACAGGTTTGGGAGACCCAGTACTTC	CAGLRRGQVWETQYF
TRBV5-4	TRBJ2-5	.	.	TGTGCCAGCAGCTCGGGGCAGACCCAAGAGACCCAGTACTTC	CASSSGQTQETQYF
TRBV5-1	TRBJ2-1	.	TRBD2	TGCGCCAGCAGCTCATATGGCGGGAGTCTCTACAATGAGCAGTTCTTC	CASSSYGGSLYNEQFF
TRBV28	TRBJ2-2	few	.	TGTGCCAGCAGCCCACTCCTCGGGTACACTGGGGAGCTGTTTTTT	CASSPLLGYTGELFF
TRBV27	TRBJ2-1	many	TRBD1	TGTGCCAGCAGCCGAGGACAGGCGTATGCCAACAATGAGCAGTTCTTC	CASSRGQAYANNEQFF
TRBV6-1	TRBJ2-7	.	TRBD1	TGTGCCATCAGTGCCCGGGACAGTCGTTACGAGCAGTACTTC	CAISARDSRYEQYF
TRBV6-1	TRBJ1-5	many	TRBD1	TGTGCCAGCAGTGAAGGGACAGGGTCGGCTCAGCCCCAGCATTTT	CASSEGTGSAQPQHF